This TCR beta chain was sequenced for a study of radiotherapy plus CTLA-4 blockade in lung cancer. Study-level findings and limits: Following radiotherapy plus ipilimumab, tumor-derived TCR clones expanded in the blood.

This table comes from immunoSEQ multiplex PCR, and its TCRdb copy is limited to in-frame clones, with some not included. The sample has 20,000 or so clones; about 83% are singletons. In chemo-refractory metastatic non-small-cell lung cancer, patients got ipilimumab CTLA-4 blockade together with focal radiation. Notes on this clone: Its specificity is unknown.

This clonotype originated in a human donor with non-small cell lung cancer whose response to radiotherapy plus ipilimumab could not be evaluated. Sequencing used peripheral blood, obtained from a patient treated with radiotherapy plus ipilimumab.

The CDR3 reads CASMGTGASPLHF. CDR3 DNA sequence: TGTGCCAGCATGGGGACAGGGGCGTCACCCCTCCACTTT. The genes are TRBV27 and TRBJ1-6; 10 positions agree with TRBD1. Losses at the gene ends were 7 bases for V and 10 bases for J; bases not matched to a gene: 4. Germline CDR1 MNHEY, CDR2 SMNVEV (reference sequence). This CDR3 region has 13 residues.